This T cell receptor beta chain was identified during a study of cytomegalovirus exposure and HLA in healthy donors. Primers for the PCR totalled 60 Vbeta and 13 Jbeta. Only in-frame clones appear in the TCRdb table, and some are missing; sequencing was by immunoSEQ multiplex PCR. The listing contains some 120,000 clones. Healthy bone marrow donors formed the donor group. There were likely unrecorded immune exposures, though donors were nominally healthy when sampled. This CDR3 is 11 amino acids long. From germline, CDR1 is PRHDT and CDR2 FYEKMQ (reference sequence). Trimming shortened V by 5 bases and J by 7 bases, and 9 bases separated the two germline ends.

The rearrangement links TRBV13 to TRBJ2-7; maybe TRBD1 (6 bases). Sequenced sample: PBMCs. This TCR came from a man younger than 35 in good health and CMV-seronegative. The CDR3 DNA sequence: TGTGCCAGCAGCAACGGGACAGAGCAGTACTTC. Amino acid sequence: CASSNGTEQYF.